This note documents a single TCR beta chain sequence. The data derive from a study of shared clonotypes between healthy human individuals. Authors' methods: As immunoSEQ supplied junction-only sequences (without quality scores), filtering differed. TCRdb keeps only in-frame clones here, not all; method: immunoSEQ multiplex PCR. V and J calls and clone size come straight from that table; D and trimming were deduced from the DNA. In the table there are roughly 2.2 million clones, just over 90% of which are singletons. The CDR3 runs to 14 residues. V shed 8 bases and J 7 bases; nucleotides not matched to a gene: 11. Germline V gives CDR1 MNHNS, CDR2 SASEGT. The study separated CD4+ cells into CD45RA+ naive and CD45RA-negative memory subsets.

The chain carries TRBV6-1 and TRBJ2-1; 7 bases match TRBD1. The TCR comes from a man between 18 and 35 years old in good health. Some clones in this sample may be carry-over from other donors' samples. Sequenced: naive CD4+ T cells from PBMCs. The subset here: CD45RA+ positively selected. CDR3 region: CASQTGTVKNEQFF. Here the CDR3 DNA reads TGTGCCAGCCAGACCGGGACAGTCAAGAATGAGCAGTTCTTC.